Below are 20 T cell receptor beta chains sequenced from a single sample in a study of blood T cell repertoires in COVID-19. Sequenced by immunoSEQ multiplex PCR; TCRdb stores in-frame clones only, minus some. The data contain some 340,000 clones, less than 85% of them singletons. Sequences were obtained from peripheral blood. The receptors shown here come from a woman aged 18 to 35 with acute or convalescent COVID-19.

This clone was found a few times. J is TRBJ2-7 and V is TRBV6-1; 8 bases map to TRBD2. The junction had 22 bases not matched to a gene; V was cut back by 3 bases and J by 6 bases. The germline CDR1 and CDR2 sequences are MNHNS and SASEGT. This CDR3 is 19 amino acids long. CDR3 protein: CASSELPDFTSGRRSEQYF. The CDR3 DNA reads as TGTGCCAGCAGTGAGCTCCCCGACTTCACTAGCGGCCGGAGAAGCGAGCAGTACTTC.

In its sample, this clone was seen a few times. J is TRBJ1-5 and V is TRBV19; D unresolved. The CDR3 sequence is 17 residues long. The germline gives CDR1 LNHDA, CDR2 SQIVND (reference sequence). The germline V and J ends were trimmed by 5 bases and 0 bases, with 17 bases remaining between them. As DNA, the CDR3 is TGTGCCAGTAGTGCCCTATTACTAGGATATAGCAATCAGCCCCAGCATTTT. Translated: CASSALLLGYSNQPQHF.

The chain carries TRBV11-2 and TRBJ2-2, with 11 bases fitting TRBD2. CDR3 size: 16 residues. The V and J ends lost 4 bases and 5 bases, in that order; junction bases with no gene match: 6. Germline V CDR1 and CDR2: SGHAT, FQNNGV. In DNA, the CDR3 is TGTGCCAGCAGCTCGGGACTAGCGGCCAGGACCGGGGAGCTGTTTTTT. Amino acids: CASSSGLAARTGELFF. The variable domain in full, completed from reference TRBV11-2 and TRBJ2-2, reads EAGVAQSPRYKIIEKRQSVAFWCNPISGHATLYWYQQILGQGPKLLIQFQNNGVVDDSQLPKDRFSAERLKGVDSTLKIQPAKLEDSAVYLCASSSGLAARTGELFFGEGSRLTVL.

This clone was seen once. V gene TRBV5-5 combines with J gene TRBJ2-7, with a possible D match to TRBD1 (6 bases). Germline V gene data show CDR1 as SGHKS and CDR2 as YYEKEE (reference sequence). The V end lost 0 bases, the J end lost 6 bases, and 10 bases lay between the germline ends. The CDR3 is made up of 13 amino acids. The CDR3 sequence: CASSLVLGGEQYF. CDR3 sequence (DNA): TGTGCCAGCAGCTTGGTTTTAGGGGGCGAGCAGTACTTC. The full variable domain, in which reference TRBV5-5 and TRBJ2-7 provide the parts outside the CDR3, is DAGVTQSPTHLIKTRGQQVTLRCSPISGHKSVSWYQQVLGQGPQFIFQYYEKEERGRGNFPDRFSARQFPNYSSELNVNALLLGDSALYLCASSLVLGGEQYFGPGTRLTVT.

The CDR3, as DNA: TGTGCCTCCCGACAGGTGGCTGAAAAACTGTTTTTT. Protein product: CASRQVAEKLFF. This chain connects TRBV30 to TRBJ1-4; a weak D match, TRBD1 (6 bases). The V end was cut by 7 bases, the J end by 7 bases, with 13 bases between. Germline V gives CDR1 GTSNPN, CDR2 SVGIG (reference sequence). This CDR3 is 12 amino acids long.

The rearrangement uses TRBV28 and TRBJ1-1, with D unclear. V was clipped by 6 bases and J by 4 bases, with 9 bases between them. Germline CDR1 MDHEN, CDR2 SYDVKM. CDR3 size: 12 residues. CDR3 region: CASRIFGTEAFF. In nucleotides, the CDR3 is TGTGCCAGCAGGATTTTCGGCACTGAAGCTTTCTTT.

This clone was detected ten times or more. The chain is built from TRBV7-3 and TRBJ2-1, with a possible D match to TRBD2 (6 bases). The CDR3 runs to 14 residues. Germline CDR1 reads SGHTA; CDR2 reads FQGTGA. V dropped 4 bases and J dropped 10 bases, with 17 bases sitting between them. CDR3 nucleotide sequence: TGTGCCAGCAGCTCCAACCCTCAGGGAGGCGAGCAGTTCTTC. It yields the protein CASSSNPQGGEQFF. Full variable domain (outside the CDR3, taken from reference TRBV7-3 and TRBJ2-1): GAGVSQTPSNKVTEKGKYVELRCDPISGHTALYWYRQSLGQGPEFLIYFQGTGAADDSGLPNDRFFAVRPEGSVSTLKIQRTERGDSAVYLCASSSNPQGGEQFFGPGTRLTVL.

The V call is TRBV5-1, the J call TRBJ1-1, with 9 bases lining up with TRBD1. Germline V gene sequence: CDR1 SGHRS, CDR2 YFSETQ. This CDR3 has 14 amino acids. The V and J ends lost 4 bases and 3 bases, in that order; junction bases with no gene match: 4. In DNA form, the CDR3 reads TGCGCCAGCAGCGACACAGGGGGCGACACTGAAGCTTTCTTT. Protein product: CASSDTGGDTEAFF. Full variable domain (outside the CDR3, taken from reference TRBV5-1 and TRBJ1-1): KAGVTQTPRYLIKTRGQQVTLSCSPISGHRSVSWYQQTPGQGLQFLFEYFSETQRNKGNFPGRFSGRQFSNSRSEMNVSTLELGDSALYLCASSDTGGDTEAFFGQGTRLTVV.

The chain is built from TRBV2 and TRBJ2-1; 7 nucleotides match TRBD2. The CDR3 is 14 amino acids. The germline V gene encodes CDR1 SNHLY and CDR2 FYNNEI. J lost 5 bases, V lost 8 bases, and 9 bases had no gene match. The CDR3 DNA is TGTGCCAGCGGGAAGCCCGGACTAGACAATGAGCAGTTCTTC. The encoded protein is CASGKPGLDNEQFF. Full variable domain (rest looked up from reference TRBV2 and TRBJ2-1): EPEVTQTPSHQVTQMGQEVILRCVPISNHLYFYWYRQILGQKVEFLVSFYNNEISEKSEIFDDQFSVERPDGSNFTLKIRSTKLEDSAMYFCASGKPGLDNEQFFGPGTRLTVL.

The chain joins TRBV5-5 to TRBJ1-4, with D unresolved. CDR1 and CDR2 (germline): SGHKS, YYEKEE (reference sequence). The V gene lost 4 bases and the J gene lost 7 bases, with 26 bases spanning the gap. The CDR3 covers 18 residues. The CDR3 reads CASSLVSDAPTRGEKLFF. DNA for the CDR3: TGTGCCAGCAGCCTCGTATCCGACGCACCCACACGGGGTGAAAAACTGTTTTTT. The variable domain in full, completed from reference TRBV5-5 and TRBJ1-4, reads DAGVTQSPTHLIKTRGQQVTLRCSPISGHKSVSWYQQVLGQGPQFIFQYYEKEERGRGNFPDRFSARQFPNYSSELNVNALLLGDSALYLCASSLVSDAPTRGEKLFFGSGTQLSVL.

The chain links TRBV13 to TRBJ2-3; TRBD2 agrees at 13 bases. Germline trimming cut 4 bases from V and 0 bases from J; bases unmatched to any gene: 4. The germline CDR1 and CDR2 sequences are PRHDT and FYEKMQ (reference sequence). The CDR3 length is 17 residues. The CDR3 nucleotides read TGTGCCAGCAGCTCGGGACTAGCGGGGTCTAGCACAGATACGCAGTATTTT. It encodes CASSSGLAGSSTDTQYF.

The rearrangement joins TRBV24-1 to TRBJ2-1; tentatively, D is TRBD2 (6 bases). From germline, CDR1 is KGHDR and CDR2 SFDVKD. Trimming left V 10 bases short and J 2 bases short, with 20 bases between. This CDR3 is 16 amino acids long. Here the CDR3 DNA reads TGTGCCACTGAATCGGCGGTCGGGAGAACCTACAATGAGCAGTTCTTC. Translating gives CATESAVGRTYNEQFF.

Here the CDR3 DNA reads TGCGCCAGCAGTGTTCAGGGGAACACTGAAGCTTTCTTT. It is translated as CASSVQGNTEAFF. The genes are TRBV10-2 and TRBJ1-1; tentatively, D is TRBD1 (5 bases). The CDR3 runs to 13 residues. Trimming cost V 4 bases and J 1 base, with 7 bases left between them. Germline V gene lookup returns CDR1 WSHSY and CDR2 SAAADI.

This chain links TRBV5-1 with TRBJ1-3; D is undetermined. This CDR3 has 15 residues. Trimming removed 4 bases at V and 4 bases at J, with 15 bases between. Looked up from germline, CDR1 is SGHRS and CDR2 is YFSETQ. CDR3: CASSTSLERGNTIYF. The CDR3 region has the DNA TGCGCCAGCAGCACATCCCTTGAACGAGGAAACACCATATATTTT.

The V call is TRBV19, the J call TRBJ1-2, with 7 bases that match TRBD1. J was trimmed by 4 bases and V by 6 bases; bases with no gene match: 2. CDR1 LNHDA and CDR2 SQIVND come from the germline V gene (reference sequence). CDR3 length: 12 amino acids. This CDR3 is CASSGTAYGYTF. CDR3 nucleotide sequence: TGTGCCAGTAGCGGGACAGCCTATGGCTACACCTTC.

This clone came up once. The chain is built from TRBV24-1 and TRBJ2-3; D possibly corresponds to TRBD2 (6 bases). This CDR3 comprises 13 residues. Trimming stripped 9 bases from V and 0 bases from J, with 9 bases between. Per the germline V gene, CDR1 is KGHDR and CDR2 is SFDVKD. CDR3 DNA: TGTGCCACCGGCGGGGCTAGCACAGATACGCAGTATTTT. It is translated as CATGGASTDTQYF.

The J gene is TRBJ2-1, the V gene TRBV18; TRBD2 matches at 11 bases. There are 17 residues in the CDR3. V was pared by 1 base and J by 5 bases, with 7 bases of the junction left unmatched. Germline lookup yields CDR1 KGHSH and CDR2 LQKENI. The CDR3 sequence is CASSPQILAGGDNEQFF. CDR3 sequence (DNA): TGTGCCAGCTCACCACAAATCCTAGCGGGGGGTGACAATGAGCAGTTCTTC.

This chain links TRBV28 with TRBJ2-7; D gene unclear. Germline lookup yields CDR1 MDHEN and CDR2 SYDVKM. This CDR3 has 13 amino acids. Trimming left V 2 bases short and J 3 bases short, with 8 bases between. The CDR3 protein is CASSLRRVYEQYF. The CDR3 region has the DNA TGTGCCAGCAGTTTAAGACGGGTCTACGAGCAGTACTTC.

The chain uses TRBV2 and TRBJ1-2; the D gene is possibly TRBD1 (6 bases). The CDR3 spans 14 residues. Germline V gene sequence: CDR1 SNHLY, CDR2 FYNNEI. The V end was cut by 4 bases, the J end by 5 bases, with 14 bases between. The CDR3 region has the DNA TGTGCCAGCAGTGGGCAGGGGCCGACTTATGGCTACACCTTC. The encoded protein is CASSGQGPTYGYTF. The variable domain in full, completed from reference TRBV2 and TRBJ1-2, reads EPEVTQTPSHQVTQMGQEVILRCVPISNHLYFYWYRQILGQKVEFLVSFYNNEISEKSEIFDDQFSVERPDGSNFTLKIRSTKLEDSAMYFCASSGQGPTYGYTFGSGTRLTVV.

This sequence joins TRBV18 and TRBJ2-1, with D possibly being TRBD2 (8 bases). V dropped 4 bases and J dropped 5 bases, with 12 bases sitting between them. Per the germline V gene, CDR1 is KGHSH and CDR2 is LQKENI. This CDR3 is built from 14 residues. The CDR3 DNA reads TGTGCCAGCTCACTAGCGGGACAGAACAATGAGCAGTTCTTC. As protein: CASSLAGQNNEQFF. Full variable domain (rest looked up from reference TRBV18 and TRBJ2-1): NAGVMQNPRHLVRRRGQEARLRCSPMKGHSHVYWYRQLPEEGLKFMVYLQKENIIDESGMPKERFSAEFPKEGPSILRIQQVVRGDSAAYFCASSLAGQNNEQFFGPGTRLTVL.